This TCR beta chain was sequenced in a study of CD8 T cells in Susac syndrome. Study-wide points: The study admitted that it had a relatively small number of individuals in its TCR sequencing and HLA analysis.

An amount of RNA that ranged from about 0.45 to 1 ug was reverse transcribed with random hexamers. Amplification of TCR beta CDR3 used immunoSEQ multiplex PCR across 54 Vbeta and 13 Jbeta. From the immunoSEQ multiplex PCR reads, TCRdb called clonotypes with MiXCR, one entry per CDR3 protein. The profile shows roughly 120,000 distinct CDR3 sequences, 85% to 95% of them singletons. The multiple sclerosis controls comprised treatment-naive patients whose relapsing-remitting disease was stable or active. TEMRA cells were enriched by FACS, and CD4+ and CD8+ T cells were negatively isolated. V was pared by 2 bases and J by 4 bases, with 14 bases between. CDR3 length: 15 amino acids. Germline lookup yields CDR1 KGHSY and CDR2 FQNENV. On this clonotype: Antigen unknown.

The material sequenced was CD8+ T cells from PBMCs. This clonotype was obtained from a human donor with multiple sclerosis. The V and J genes are TRBV16 and TRBJ1-1; D perhaps matches TRBD1 (5 bases). CDR3 amino acids: CASSQDEGGGTEAFF. CDR3 bases: TGTGCCAGCAGCCAAGATGAGGGTGGGGGCACTGAAGCTTTCTTT.